This passage covers 8 T cell receptor beta chains from one sample sequenced in a study of CD8 T cells in Susac syndrome. RNA amounts of 0.5 to 1 ug underwent reverse transcription with random hexamers. TCRdb reprocessed the immunoSEQ multiplex PCR reads via MiXCR and lists one record per CDR3 protein. The table lists over 100,000 distinct CDR3 sequences, around nine tenths of them singletons. The specimen was CD4+ T cells from PBMCs. Every receptor here comes from a human donor in good health.

This clonotype was observed a single time. The chain has TRBV6-5 and TRBJ2-6; D could derive from TRBD1 or TRBD2 (5 bases each). The CDR3 loop spans 12 amino acids. Germline lookup yields CDR1 MNHEY and CDR2 SVGAGI. V was pared by 10 bases and J by 4 bases, with 8 bases between. The CDR3 loop is CATRGGANVLTF. The CDR3 region has the DNA TGTGCCACCCGGGGCGGGGCCAACGTCCTGACTTTC.

CDR3: CASSDTRYYYEQYF. CDR3 DNA sequence: TGTGCCAGCAGCGACACCCGTTACTACTACGAGCAGTACTTC. This rearrangement joins TRBV6-2 or TRBV6-3 to TRBJ2-7; D ambiguous. Trimming removed 6 bases at V and 3 bases at J, with 15 bases between. Germline-derived CDR1 and CDR2 are MNHEY and SVGEGT. The CDR3 consists of 14 residues.

This chain links TRBV7-2 with TRBJ1-1; D is uncertain. Germline CDR1 reads SGHTA; CDR2 reads FQGNSA. The CDR3 sequence is 13 residues long. V was pared by 5 bases and J by 3 bases, with 10 bases between. The chain's CDR3 is CASSRTFDTEAFF. For the CDR3, the DNA is TGTGCCAGCAGCCGGACCTTTGACACTGAAGCTTTCTTT.

This clonotype was found a few times. V and J are TRBV5-1 and TRBJ1-1, with D possibly TRBD1 on 6 matching bases. The germline gives CDR1 SGHRS, CDR2 YFSETQ. V lost 0 bases to trimming and J lost 4 bases, with 16 bases between them. CDR3 size: 16 residues. CDR3 in amino acids: CASSLGQALAPTEAFF. CDR3 in DNA: TGCGCCAGCAGCTTGGGACAGGCCCTCGCCCCCACTGAAGCTTTCTTT.

This chain uses TRBV12-5 with TRBJ2-3; tentative D call: TRBD2 (5 bases). The ends were cut back, 11 bases at V and 4 bases at J, with 19 bases in the middle. CDR3 size: 14 residues. Germline V gene data show CDR1 as LGHNT and CDR2 as FRNRAP. DNA for the CDR3: TGTGCTGGACTCTTTGACCTAATCCCAGATACGCAGTATTTT. Amino acid sequence: CAGLFDLIPDTQYF.

The chain combines TRBV7-9 with TRBJ2-1; D gene ambiguous. The CDR3 runs to 13 residues. Germline-derived CDR1 and CDR2 are SEHNR and FQNEAQ (reference sequence). Trimming removed 7 bases from V and 5 bases from J, with 12 bases in between. For the CDR3, the DNA is TGTGCCAGCATCCCTCGCAGCGACAATGAGCAGTTCTTC. Its protein is CASIPRSDNEQFF.

V usage is TRBV27 and J usage is TRBJ2-7; D unresolved. The CDR3 runs 12 residues. Germline assignment: CDR1 MNHEY and CDR2 SMNVEV (reference sequence). With 10 bases removed from V and 2 bases from J, the gap between germline ends came to 12 bases. The CDR3 sequence is CATTGATYEQYF. CDR3 in DNA: TGTGCCACCACCGGTGCAACCTACGAGCAGTACTTC.

The chain employs TRBV2 and TRBJ1-6; no clear D. The CDR3 contains 13 residues. V was shortened by 8 bases and J by 7 bases, with 12 bases between the two germline ends. Per the germline V gene, CDR1 is SNHLY and CDR2 is FYNNEI. The CDR3 coding sequence is TGTGCCAGCGGGATTGGTCTGAATTCACCCCTCCACTTT. Amino acids: CASGIGLNSPLHF.